This TCR beta chain was captured by sequencing in a study of regulatory T cells in long-lasting Graves disease. General study results and limits: TRBV28, TRBJ1-2 and TRBJ2-5 were favored in persistent disease. TCR diversity was lower in persistent than newly diagnosed Graves' disease.

For this clonotype: The antigen is undetermined.

Time point specified: newly diagnosed GD, antithyroid drugs for less than 3 months. TCR sequences were obtained from RNA taken from PBMCs. Patients met American Thyroid Association criteria for Graves' disease. Germline V gene data show CDR1 as SNHLY and CDR2 as FYNNEI. The V end was cut by 8 bases, the J end by 5 bases, with 13 bases between. The CDR3 contains 13 residues. Library construction for TCR beta used iRepertoire HTBI primers and Arm-PCR of CDR3 regions. TCRdb re-called the multiplex PCR reads through MiXCR, storing one row per CDR3 protein. Among approximately 300,000 distinct CDR3 sequences listed, about a sixth were seen once.

Material: peripheral blood mononuclear cells (PBMCs), obtained at new diagnosis, from a patient treated with antithyroid drugs. The receptor was derived from a female donor with Graves disease. V and J are TRBV2 and TRBJ2-1; D unclear. The CDR3 sequence is CASGRLVNNEQFF. The CDR3 DNA reads as TGTGCCAGCGGCCGGTTGGTTAACAATGAGCAGTTCTTC.